These 12 T cell receptor beta chains were all obtained from the same sample, sequenced in a study of shared clonotypes between healthy human individuals. Profiling relied on immunoSEQ multiplex PCR, and the TCRdb table lists in-frame clones only, not all of them. Of 560,000 or so clones in the sample, approximately 96% are singletons; the top ten hold approximately 0.1%. CD8 cells regarded as naive lacked CD45RO, were positively chosen for CCR7, and omitted terminally differentiated effector memory CD45RA+ cells. The sequenced material came from naive CD8+ T cells sorted from blood. All receptors come from a woman aged 25 to 45 in good health.

The chain couples TRBV10-2 to TRBJ2-7; 9 nucleotides agree with TRBD2. The ends lost 1 base at V and 7 bases at J; junction bases unmatched: 8. Per the germline V gene, CDR1 is WSHSY and CDR2 is SAAADI. There are 15 residues in the CDR3. CDR3 region: CASSEFNSGSREQYF. CDR3 DNA sequence: TGCGCCAGCAGTGAGTTTAATAGCGGGAGTAGGGAGCAGTACTTC.

This clone was detected once. In DNA, the CDR3 is TGTGCAAGTCGCTCAAGACACGAGCAGTACTTC. The encoded protein is CASRSRHEQYF. This chain connects TRBV12-2 to TRBJ2-7. TRBV12-2 is assigned pseudogene status. CDR3 size: 11 residues.

V is TRBV15 and J is TRBJ1-5, with D possibly TRBD1 on 6 matching bases. The germline V and J ends were trimmed by 2 bases and 1 base, with 6 bases remaining between them. CDR3 length: 14 residues. Germline CDR1 and CDR2: LNHNV and YYDKDF (reference sequence). The CDR3 DNA follows: TGTGCCACCAGCAGACAGGGGAGCAATCAGCCCCAGCATTTT. Residues: CATSRQGSNQPQHF.

The gene calls are TRBV29-1 and TRBJ1-2; D is undetermined. The CDR3 has 12 residues. Trimming left V 6 bases short and J 2 bases short, with 10 bases between. From germline, CDR1 is SQVTM and CDR2 ANQGSEA. This CDR3 reads CSVGEDNYGYTF. Here the CDR3 DNA reads TGCAGCGTCGGCGAGGACAACTATGGCTACACCTTC. Drawing the rest from reference TRBV29-1 and TRBJ1-2, the complete variable domain is SAVISQKPSRDICQRGTSLTIQCQVDSQVTMMFWYRQQPGQSLTLIATANQGSEATYESGFVIDKFPISRPNLTFSTLTVSNMSPEDSSIYLCSVGEDNYGYTFGSGTRLTVV.

The chain joins TRBV27 to TRBJ2-3, with D possibly called TRBD1 or TRBD2 (5 bases each). This CDR3 comprises 16 residues. V lost 2 bases, J lost 3 bases, and 15 bases lay in between. Germline V gene sequence: CDR1 MNHEY, CDR2 SMNVEV (reference sequence). The CDR3 DNA sequence: TGTGCCAGCAGTTTAGATCTGGGGGTGGGAACAGATACGCAGTATTTT. Translation gives CASSLDLGVGTDTQYF.

The chain is built from TRBV7-6 and TRBJ2-7, with 7 nucleotides matching TRBD2. This CDR3 spans 15 amino acids. V was pared by 1 base and J by 1 base, with 4 bases of the junction left unmatched. Per germline, CDR1 SGHVS and CDR2 FNYEAQ. This CDR3 is CASSLGSGPSYEQYF. In DNA, the CDR3 is TGTGCCAGCAGCTTAGGTAGCGGGCCATCCTACGAGCAGTACTTC.

The chain employs TRBV2 and TRBJ2-7; possibly TRBD1 for D (5 bases). Trimming shortened V by 7 bases and J by 4 bases, and 11 bases separated the two germline ends. The V gene's germline CDR1 is SNHLY and CDR2 FYNNEI. The CDR3 spans 12 residues. DNA for the CDR3: TGTGCCAGCATTAGGGGTAGTTACGAGCAGTACTTC. This encodes CASIRGSYEQYF.

DNA for the CDR3: TGTGCCAGCAGCCAGACAGGGGATCAGCCCCAGCATTTT. Its translation is CASSQTGDQPQHF. This chain uses TRBV28 with TRBJ1-5, with 8 bases aligning to TRBD1. Losses at the gene ends were 6 bases for V and 5 bases for J; bases not matched to a gene: 3. This CDR3 comprises 13 residues. CDR1 MDHEN and CDR2 SYDVKM come from the germline V gene.

The table lists this clone with a count of one. V gene TRBV9 combines with J gene TRBJ2-1, with D possibly matching TRBD1 (5 bases). The CDR3 totals 12 residues. Germline V lookup: CDR1 SGDLS, CDR2 YYNGEE. Trimming cost V 5 bases and J 5 bases, with 8 bases left between them. The CDR3 reads CASSEQDNEQFF. The CDR3, as DNA: TGTGCCAGCAGTGAACAGGACAATGAGCAGTTCTTC. The full variable domain, its missing parts supplied by reference TRBV9 and TRBJ2-1, is DSGVTQTPKHLITATGQRVTLRCSPRSGDLSVYWYQQSLDQGLQFLIQYYNGEERAKGNILERFSAQQFPDLHSELNLSSLELGDSALYFCASSEQDNEQFFGPGTRLTVL.

V gene TRBV19 combines with J gene TRBJ1-4; 7 bases agree with TRBD1. After removal of 8 bases from V and 7 bases from J, the junction contained 10 bases not matched to a gene. CDR3 length equals 14 residues. Germline V lookup: CDR1 LNHDA, CDR2 SQIVND (reference sequence). CDR3 loop: CASSYDRESEKLFF. In nucleotides, the CDR3 is TGTGCCAGTTCCTACGACAGGGAAAGTGAAAAACTGTTTTTT.

V and J are TRBV6-1 and TRBJ1-1, with D hard to call. The CDR3 covers 15 residues. Per germline, CDR1 MNHNS and CDR2 SASEGT. V shed 0 bases and J shed 4 bases, with 12 bases lying between them. CDR3 sequence reads: CASSEAWVRSTEAFF. As DNA, the CDR3 is TGTGCCAGCAGTGAAGCGTGGGTTCGGAGCACTGAAGCTTTCTTT.

The chain joins TRBV6-5 to TRBJ1-1; D ambiguous. The length of the CDR3 is 15 residues. Trimming stripped 0 bases from V and 1 base from J, with 9 bases between. Germline assignment: CDR1 MNHEY and CDR2 SVGAGI. The CDR3 loop reads CASSYSPGGNTEAFF. The CDR3 nucleotides read TGTGCCAGCAGTTACTCTCCGGGAGGGAACACTGAAGCTTTCTTT.